Each of the 32 T cell receptor beta chains below was sequenced from the same sample in a study of blood T cell repertoires in COVID-19 (dated by TCRdb to 2018 to 2021). Receptor amplification or capture employed the immunoSEQ multiplex PCR assay. TCRdb re-hosts the immuneACCESS table, in-frame sequences only. Its copies lack some clones; in the studies checked, an unresolved V gene accounts for under half of them, and the cause for the rest is not known. The sample table holds about 140,000 clones, of which roughly four fifths were seen once. The top ten clonotypes cover around 3.2% of the sample. The material sequenced was PBMCs or T cells enriched from blood (not recorded which). The receptor source for this set is a woman between 45 and 65 years old with acute COVID-19.

The rearrangement links TRBV6-1 to TRBJ2-1, with a possible D match to TRBD1 (6 bases). The ends were cut back, 2 bases at V and 8 bases at J, with 16 bases in the middle. The germline CDR1 and CDR2 sequences are MNHNS and SASEGT. This CDR3 comprises 15 residues. The CDR3 region is CASSEWGRGAYEQFF. The CDR3 nucleotides are TGTGCCAGCAGTGAATGGGGCAGGGGAGCGTATGAGCAGTTCTTC.

The chain employs TRBV7-8 and TRBJ2-1; 12 nucleotides agree with TRBD2. This CDR3 has 16 residues. Germline V lookup: CDR1 SGHVS, CDR2 FQNEAQ. V lost 7 bases, J lost 5 bases, and 9 bases stayed unmatched. CDR3 residues: CASTQSRTSGNNEQFF. CDR3 bases: TGTGCCAGCACCCAGTCTAGGACTAGCGGGAACAATGAGCAGTTCTTC.

V usage is TRBV9 and J usage is TRBJ2-2; 10 nucleotides match TRBD1. Germline assignment: CDR1 SGDLS and CDR2 YYNGEE. CDR3 size: 15 residues. J lost 6 bases, V lost 5 bases, and 7 bases had no gene match. CDR3 DNA sequence: TGTGCCAGCAGACGGGACAGGGGAAATTCCGGGGAGCTGTTTTTT. This encodes CASRRDRGNSGELFF.

This chain joins TRBV7-9 and TRBJ2-7; TRBD2 matches 7 bases. The germline V gene encodes CDR1 SEHNR and CDR2 FQNEAQ (reference sequence). The ends lost 1 base at V and 4 bases at J; junction bases unmatched: 10. The CDR3 has 16 amino acids. The CDR3 loop reads CASSLDRAPGGYEQYF. CDR3 in DNA: TGTGCCAGCAGCTTAGATAGAGCCCCGGGGGGATACGAGCAGTACTTC.

The gene calls are TRBV11-1 and TRBJ2-5, with 10 bases matching TRBD2. The V segment lost 5 bases and the J segment 4 bases; nucleotides outside the gene matches: 10. The length of the CDR3 is 16 residues. The germline CDR1 and CDR2 sequences are SGHAT and FQDESV (reference sequence). The CDR3 region has the DNA TGTGCCAGCAGCCCACGACTAGCGGGCTCCCCAGAGACCCAGTACTTC. This codes for CASSPRLAGSPETQYF.

The V call is TRBV6-5, the J call TRBJ1-2; no definite D call. Germline CDR1 MNHEY, CDR2 SVGAGI. V lost 0 bases and J lost 1, with 6 bases in between. This CDR3 comprises 14 residues. This CDR3 is CASSYSHNNYGYTF. The CDR3 DNA reads as TGTGCCAGCAGTTACTCTCACAATAACTATGGCTACACCTTC.

V and J are TRBV6-5 and TRBJ1-2; tentative D call: TRBD1 (5 bases). The V gene's germline CDR1 is MNHEY and CDR2 SVGAGI. CDR3 size: 13 residues. V lost 0 bases, J lost 4 bases, and 6 bases lay in between. The CDR3 nucleotides read TGTGCCAGCAGTTACTCAGGGGTCTATGGCTACACCTTC. Its translation is CASSYSGVYGYTF.

The chain carries TRBV2 and TRBJ2-4, with D perhaps TRBD1 (6 bases). This CDR3 spans 15 amino acids. The V end lost 7 bases, the J end lost 0 bases, and 13 bases lay between the germline ends. From germline, CDR1 is SNHLY and CDR2 FYNNEI. This CDR3 reads CASTARGGAKNIQYF. CDR3 coding DNA: TGTGCCAGCACCGCTCGAGGGGGAGCCAAAAACATTCAGTACTTC. Together with reference TRBV2 and TRBJ2-4, the CDR3 gives the full variable domain: EPEVTQTPSHQVTQMGQEVILRCVPISNHLYFYWYRQILGQKVEFLVSFYNNEISEKSEIFDDQFSVERPDGSNFTLKIRSTKLEDSAMYFCASTARGGAKNIQYFGAGTRLSVL.

V gene TRBV10-3 combines with J gene TRBJ2-1, with 8 bases fitting TRBD1. From germline, CDR1 is ENHRY and CDR2 SYGVKD. The CDR3 is 14 amino acids. The V gene end was trimmed by 6 bases and the J gene end by 7 bases; junction bases not matched to a gene: 8. The CDR3 here is CAIRDPTGGNEQFF. For the CDR3, the DNA is TGTGCCATCAGAGACCCCACAGGGGGAAATGAGCAGTTCTTC.

The chain carries TRBV7-2 and TRBJ1-2; D is undetermined. The CDR3 is 13 residues long. With 5 bases removed from V and 4 bases from J, the gap between germline ends came to 11 bases. The germline CDR1 and CDR2 sequences are SGHTA and FQGNSA. DNA of the CDR3: TGTGCCAGCAGCCCCGGGGTTGGCTATGGCTACACCTTC. Translated: CASSPGVGYGYTF.

The chain uses TRBV24-1 and TRBJ2-5; 8 nucleotides agree with TRBD1. CDR1 KGHDR and CDR2 SFDVKD come from the germline V gene. The CDR3 sequence is 15 residues long. Germline trimming cut 4 bases from V and 5 bases from J; bases unmatched to any gene: 8. DNA for the CDR3: TGTGCCACCAGTGAGGCTCGGACAGGGTTGGAGACCCAGTACTTC. It codes for CATSEARTGLETQYF.

The chain recombines TRBV6-5 with TRBJ1-5; 9 nucleotides match TRBD1. Looked up from germline, CDR1 is MNHEY and CDR2 is SVGAGI. The V segment lost 6 bases and the J segment 7 bases; nucleotides outside the gene matches: 10. The CDR3 contains 15 residues. The CDR3 region is CASSRDREGEQPQHF. The CDR3 DNA follows: TGTGCCAGCAGCCGGGACAGGGAGGGAGAGCAGCCCCAGCATTTT.

J is TRBJ1-1 and V is TRBV19; TRBD1 matches at 9 bases. This CDR3 region has 13 residues. After removal of 7 bases from V and 10 bases from J, the junction contained 10 bases not matched to a gene. Germline CDR1 LNHDA, CDR2 SQIVND (reference sequence). CDR3 region: CASTLSGTGRAFF. CDR3 coding DNA: TGTGCCAGTACCCTATCCGGGACAGGGAGAGCTTTCTTT.

The sample holds one count of this clone. This chain links TRBV1 with TRBJ1-5; TRBD1, the table's D call, was not compared with the DNA. TRBV1 has pseudogene status. There are 10 residues in the CDR3. The CDR3 loop reads CTSGRQPQHF. The CDR3 bases are TGCACCAGCGGCAGGCAGCCCCAGCATTTT.

This clone is a singleton in its sample. The rearrangement joins TRBV5-6 to TRBJ2-3; 9 bases map to TRBD2. The CDR3 runs to 17 residues. Trimming removed 8 bases from V and 0 bases from J; junction bases left unmatched: 13. Germline V gene lookup returns CDR1 SGHDT and CDR2 YYEEEE. The CDR3 sequence: CASQISGGLLSTDTQYF. Here the CDR3 DNA reads TGTGCCAGTCAGATTAGCGGGGGCCTTTTGAGCACAGATACGCAGTATTTT.

The CDR3 region has the DNA TGTGCCAGTAGCCGCGGGACTAGCGGGAGGGCCTCCTACAATGAGCAGTTCTTC. This gives the protein CASSRGTSGRASYNEQFF. This chain links TRBV19 with TRBJ2-1; 16 positions agree with TRBD2. Germline CDR1 and CDR2: LNHDA and SQIVND (reference sequence). The CDR3 runs 18 residues. V was clipped by 6 bases and J by 0 bases; unmatched bases: 5.

The chain uses TRBV30 and TRBJ1-1, with D maybe TRBD1 (6 bases). Germline V lookup: CDR1 GTSNPN, CDR2 SVGIG (reference sequence). The CDR3 totals 13 residues. V was shortened by 3 bases and J by 0 bases, with 8 bases between the two germline ends. CDR3 nucleotides: TGTGCCTGGAGAAAGGGGGTGAACACTGAAGCTTTCTTT. The encoded protein is CAWRKGVNTEAFF.

CDR3 amino acids: CASSKNGPMDRLAGGQCEQFF. CDR3 nucleotide sequence: TGTGCCAGCAGCAAAAATGGCCCCATGGACCGACTAGCGGGAGGGCAATGTGAGCAGTTCTTC. This chain connects TRBV21-1 to TRBJ2-1; the listed D gene, TRBD2, was not tested against the DNA. TRBV21-1 has pseudogene status. This CDR3 comprises 21 residues.

This clone appeared many times. The chain couples TRBV5-1 to TRBJ2-1; TRBD2 is a possible D gene (6 bases). The CDR3 spans 15 residues. Germline loops: CDR1 SGHRS, CDR2 YFSETQ. Trimming shortened V by 6 bases and J by 5 bases, and 18 bases separated the two germline ends. The DNA of the CDR3 is TGCGCCAGCACCCTCTGGGGGGAGCGGGACAATGAGCAGTTCTTC. Residues: CASTLWGERDNEQFF.

This clone was observed a few times. This chain connects TRBV7-8 to TRBJ2-2, with 9 bases identical to TRBD2. V shed 5 bases and J 7 bases; nucleotides not matched to a gene: 5. Germline V gene data show CDR1 as SGHVS and CDR2 as FQNEAQ. The CDR3 spans 14 residues. DNA for the CDR3: TGTGCCAGCAGCCGGACTAGCGTTAGCGGGGAGCTGTTTTTT. Translation: CASSRTSVSGELFF.

This rearrangement joins TRBV4-3 to TRBJ2-3; D not resolved. CDR1 LGHNA and CDR2 YSLEER come from the germline V gene. Trimming cost V 0 bases and J 4 bases, with 11 bases left between them. The CDR3 consists of 15 residues. CDR3 sequence: CASSQDFLVADTQYF. The CDR3 DNA is TGCGCCAGCAGCCAAGATTTTTTAGTTGCAGATACGCAGTATTTT.

The J gene is TRBJ2-7, the V gene TRBV7-2, with TRBD2 matching 8 bases. The CDR3 spans 14 residues. The V gene's germline CDR1 is SGHTA and CDR2 FQGNSA. Trimming removed 3 bases from V and 3 bases from J; junction bases left unmatched: 4. In nucleotides, the CDR3 is TGTGCCAGCAGCTTGGCGGGAGGAGGCTACGAGCAGTACTTC. It translates to CASSLAGGGYEQYF.

The J gene is TRBJ1-5, the V gene TRBV5-6; 7 nucleotides align to TRBD1. CDR3 length: 15 residues. Germline lookup yields CDR1 SGHDT and CDR2 YYEEEE. Germline trimming cut 5 bases from V and 3 bases from J; bases unmatched to any gene: 8. CDR3 sequence (DNA): TGTGCCAGCAGTGGGAGTGACAGGGACAATCAGCCCCAGCATTTT. The encoded protein is CASSGSDRDNQPQHF.

The genes are TRBV11-2 and TRBJ2-7, with D tentatively TRBD1 (6 bases). The CDR3 spans 15 residues. The germline V gene has CDR1 SGHAT and CDR2 FQNNGV. V shed 1 base and J shed 3 bases, with 13 bases lying between them. This chain's CDR3 is CASSLAPDSLYEQYF. Written as DNA, the CDR3 is TGTGCCAGCAGCTTAGCCCCGGACAGCCTCTACGAGCAGTACTTC.

The chain is built from TRBV7-9 and TRBJ1-4; possibly TRBD1 for D (6 bases). Germline V gives CDR1 SEHNR, CDR2 FQNEAQ (reference sequence). Trimming removed 5 bases at V and 2 bases at J, with 12 bases between. This CDR3 spans 15 amino acids. The CDR3 region is CASSTPGATNEKLFF. The CDR3 region has the DNA TGTGCCAGCAGCACACCAGGGGCTACTAATGAAAAACTGTTTTTT. Complete variable domain (other parts from reference TRBV7-9 and TRBJ1-4): DTGVSQNPRHKITKRGQNVTFRCDPISEHNRLYWYRQTLGQGPEFLTYFQNEAQLEKSRLLSDRFSAERPKGSFSTLEIQRTEQGDSAMYLCASSTPGATNEKLFFGSGTQLSVL.

The chain employs TRBV13 and TRBJ2-1; 8 bases line up with TRBD2. The germline CDR1 and CDR2 sequences are PRHDT and FYEKMQ (reference sequence). J lost 5 bases, V lost 5 bases, and 8 bases had no gene match. This CDR3 is 15 amino acids long. For the CDR3, the DNA is TGTGCCAGCAGCGAAGGGACTAGGAGCAACAATGAGCAGTTCTTC. Translating gives CASSEGTRSNNEQFF.

The rearrangement uses TRBV29-1 and TRBJ1-1; 10 bases are shared with TRBD1. Germline-derived CDR1 and CDR2 are SQVTM and ANQGSEA. The CDR3 is 14 residues long. J lost 5 bases, V lost 6 bases, and 9 bases had no gene match. In nucleotides, the CDR3 is TGCAGCGTCGCCGGGACAGGGGTTGGGACTGAAGCTTTCTTT. As protein: CSVAGTGVGTEAFF.

V usage is TRBV6-5 and J usage is TRBJ1-6; D not resolved. Looked up from germline, CDR1 is MNHEY and CDR2 is SVGAGI. V lost 2 bases and J lost 7, with 12 bases in between. CDR3 length equals 15 residues. CDR3 in amino acids: CASSYGGPGNSPLHF. DNA for the CDR3: TGTGCCAGCAGTTACGGCGGGCCCGGGAATTCACCCCTCCACTTT.

In its sample, this clone was seen a few times. The chain carries TRBV19 and TRBJ1-5, with D possibly TRBD1 on 5 matching bases. The CDR3 sequence is 15 residues long. V lost 4 bases and J lost 5, with 15 bases in between. CDR1 and CDR2 from the germline V gene are LNHDA and SQIVND (reference sequence). The CDR3 DNA reads TGTGCCAGTAGTACGTGGGGCCAAGGGGATCAGCCCCAGCATTTT. Translating gives CASSTWGQGDQPQHF.

This chain connects TRBV5-8 to TRBJ2-7; maybe TRBD2 (5 bases). CDR3 length equals 15 residues. Germline V CDR1 and CDR2: SGHTS, YDEGEE. V was cut by 7 bases and J by 2 bases, with 19 bases left in between. CDR3 residues: CASFSAGEMTYEQYF. In DNA, the CDR3 is TGTGCCAGCTTCTCGGCCGGGGAGATGACCTACGAGCAGTACTTC.

The rearrangement links TRBV5-4 to TRBJ2-1, with D perhaps matching TRBD2 (5 bases). V lost 4 bases, J lost 0 bases, and 11 bases lay in between. Per the germline V gene, CDR1 is SGHNT and CDR2 is YYREEE (reference sequence). The CDR3 totals 15 residues. CDR3 loop: CASSPGSSSYNEQFF. DNA for the CDR3: TGTGCCAGCAGCCCGGGGTCGAGCTCCTACAATGAGCAGTTCTTC.

V and J are TRBV3-1 (or the pseudogene TRBV3-2) and TRBJ1-2; the D gene is possibly TRBD1 (6 bases). This CDR3 comprises 16 residues. V lost 1 base, J lost 2 bases, and 14 bases lay in between. Germline V lookup: CDR1 LGHDT, CDR2 YNNKEL (reference sequence). As DNA, the CDR3 is TGTGCCAGCAGCCAAGGGGCAGGGGACGTCAACTATGGCTACACCTTC. This codes for CASSQGAGDVNYGYTF.